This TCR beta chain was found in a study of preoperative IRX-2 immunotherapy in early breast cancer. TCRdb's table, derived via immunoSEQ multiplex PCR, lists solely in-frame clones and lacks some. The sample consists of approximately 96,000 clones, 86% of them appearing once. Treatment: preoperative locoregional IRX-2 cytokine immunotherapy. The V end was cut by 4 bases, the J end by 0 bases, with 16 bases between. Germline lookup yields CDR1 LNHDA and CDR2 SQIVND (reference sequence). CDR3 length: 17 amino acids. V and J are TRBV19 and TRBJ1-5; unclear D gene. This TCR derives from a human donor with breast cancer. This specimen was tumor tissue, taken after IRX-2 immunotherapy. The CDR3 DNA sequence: TGTGCCAGTAGTACCTACCCTGGCCACTATAGCAATCAGCCCCAGCATTTT. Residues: CASSTYPGHYSNQPQHF.